This T cell receptor (beta chain) was observed in a study of cytomegalovirus exposure and HLA in healthy donors. CDR3 size: 17 residues. Deletions cut 5 bases from V and 4 bases from J, with 21 bases between. Germline V lookup: CDR1 KGHSH, CDR2 LQKENI. Study-level points and caveats: An analysis was carried out later, and it reportedly showed fewer N-insertions in an Asian-associated ancestry cluster than the approximately 700-donor mean.

In the PCR, 60 Vbeta and 13 Jbeta primers were used. Authors' data handling: The authors later counted roughly 76 million unique TCR beta chains, 9 million to 12 million of them shared. The repertoire was sequenced with immunoSEQ multiplex PCR; TCRdb's copy has only in-frame clones and lacks some. V, J and clone size derive from that table, while D and trimming were established from the DNA sequence. The table has under 200,000 clones, under 70% seen once. This clone has a handful of counts. Its antigen is not known. The TCR originated in a woman in her thirties or forties in good health and CMV-seropositive. The chain links TRBV18 to TRBJ1-5; tentatively, D is TRBD1 (6 bases). The sequenced sample was PBMCs. Written as DNA, the CDR3 is TGTGCCAGCTCATCCCCTGCCTCCGGGACACCTAATCAGCCCCAGCATTTT. This translates into CASSSPASGTPNQPQHF. Complete variable domain (other parts from reference TRBV18 and TRBJ1-5): NAGVMQNPRHLVRRRGQEARLRCSPMKGHSHVYWYRQLPEEGLKFMVYLQKENIIDESGMPKERFSAEFPKEGPSILRIQQVVRGDSAAYFCASSSPASGTPNQPQHFGDGTRLSIL.